This entry is about one TCR beta chain. This sample was taken from a study of shared clonotypes between healthy human individuals. Study details: Donor ages ranged 18 to 49 years: a couple of women, a few men.

Produced via immunoSEQ multiplex PCR; TCRdb's table is partial and in-frame only. The sample contains around 440,000 clones, over 60% of which appear only once. The donors, all of them Caucasian adults, lived in Nashville, Tennessee. Around 83 million PBMCs served as the genomic DNA source for unsorted samples. CDR1 SGHTA and CDR2 FQGTGA come from the germline V gene. The length of the CDR3 is 15 residues. J was trimmed by 2 bases and V by 5 bases; bases with no gene match: 8. Sequencing was carried out using PBMCs. The chain is built from TRBV7-3 and TRBJ1-1; TRBD1 aligns across 7 bases. The receptor was derived from a woman in her thirties or forties in good health. Some clones in this sample may be carry-over from other donors' samples. CDR3 in amino acids: CASSATGLGNTEAFF. CDR3 DNA sequence: TGTGCCAGCAGCGCGACAGGGTTAGGAAACACTGAAGCTTTCTTT. Full variable domain (rest looked up from reference TRBV7-3 and TRBJ1-1): GAGVSQTPSNKVTEKGKYVELRCDPISGHTALYWYRQSLGQGPEFLIYFQGTGAADDSGLPNDRFFAVRPEGSVSTLKIQRTERGDSAVYLCASSATGLGNTEAFFGQGTRLTVV.